A single sample is the source of the 24 T cell receptor beta chains below, sequenced in a study of blood T cell repertoires in COVID-19. The repertoire was sequenced with immunoSEQ multiplex PCR; TCRdb's copy has only in-frame clones and lacks some. Counted here are 350,000 to 500,000 clones, around nine tenths occurring once; the ten biggest clones make up about 1.4%. The sequencing sample was made of PBMCs or T cells enriched from blood (not recorded which). These receptors all come from a woman between 18 and 29 years old who had been exposed to COVID-19.

This clone was recorded only once. The gene calls are TRBV28 and TRBJ1-5, with D maybe TRBD1 (6 bases). V was clipped by 7 bases and J by 6 bases, with 22 bases between them. CDR3 length: 16 amino acids. CDR1 MDHEN and CDR2 SYDVKM come from the germline V gene. The CDR3 is CASTPAWGGGTQPQHF. CDR3 DNA sequence: TGTGCCAGCACCCCGGCCTGGGGAGGGGGAACTCAGCCCCAGCATTTT.

The J gene is TRBJ1-1, the V gene TRBV18; 9 bases agree with TRBD1. The CDR3 loop spans 15 amino acids. Trimming at V came to 2 bases and at J to 5 bases, leaving 6 bases not matched to a gene. The V gene's germline CDR1 is KGHSH and CDR2 LQKENI. CDR3 DNA: TGTGCCAGCTCACCAGGGACAGGGACCGGGACTGAAGCTTTCTTT. Its protein product is CASSPGTGTGTEAFF.

This chain joins TRBV10-3 and TRBJ1-1; the match to TRBD1 covers 8 bases. The germline CDR1 and CDR2 sequences are ENHRY and SYGVKD. V shed 4 bases and J 3 bases; nucleotides not matched to a gene: 1. The CDR3 extends over 13 amino acids. The CDR3, as DNA: TGTGCCATCAGTGGGACAGGGTACACTGAAGCTTTCTTT. Protein sequence: CAISGTGYTEAFF.

This rearrangement joins TRBV14 to TRBJ2-1; TRBD1 matches at 11 bases. The CDR3 extends over 15 amino acids. The junction had 1 base not matched to a gene; V was cut back by 1 base and J by 5 bases. CDR1 and CDR2 (germline): SGHDN, FVKESK. CDR3 protein: CASSQGDRGDNEQFF. The CDR3 DNA follows: TGTGCCAGCAGCCAAGGGGACAGGGGGGACAATGAGCAGTTCTTC.

The CDR3 is CASSEHGTGMETQYF. As DNA, the CDR3 is TGTGCCAGCAGCGAACACGGGACAGGCATGGAGACCCAGTACTTC. This chain joins TRBV3-1 (or the pseudogene TRBV3-2) and TRBJ2-5; 8 nucleotides match TRBD1. This CDR3 comprises 15 residues. Germline CDR1 reads LGHDT; CDR2 reads YNNKEL (reference sequence). Trimming at V came to 5 bases and at J to 5 bases, leaving 10 bases not matched to a gene.

V and J are TRBV5-1 and TRBJ2-5; TRBD1 is a possible D gene (8 bases). The germline V gene encodes CDR1 SGHRS and CDR2 YFSETQ. The V gene lost 2 bases and the J gene lost 5 bases, with 19 bases spanning the gap. The CDR3 sequence is 16 residues long. The CDR3 sequence is CASSLAGQAIFETQYF. The CDR3 nucleotides are TGCGCCAGCAGCTTAGCGGGACAGGCGATCTTTGAGACCCAGTACTTC.

The chain uses TRBV27 and TRBJ2-2, with D perhaps matching TRBD2 (5 bases). This CDR3 region has 16 residues. The germline gives CDR1 MNHEY, CDR2 SMNVEV (reference sequence). V gave up 3 bases and J gave up 8 bases, with 19 bases separating them. The CDR3: CASSFRARSGMGELFF. CDR3 bases: TGTGCCAGCAGTTTTCGAGCTCGGTCGGGGATGGGGGAGCTGTTTTTT.

The chain carries TRBV6-2 or TRBV6-3 and TRBJ2-3; possibly TRBD1 for D (5 bases). In germline, CDR1 is MNHEY, CDR2 SVGEGT. The V end was cut by 4 bases, the J end by 0 bases, with 8 bases between. This CDR3 contains 14 residues. CDR3 region: CASSFRASTDTQYF. The DNA of the CDR3 is TGTGCCAGCAGTTTCAGGGCTAGCACAGATACGCAGTATTTT.

This rearrangement joins TRBV28 to TRBJ1-6; tentative D call: TRBD1 (5 bases). There are 14 residues in the CDR3. Trimming pared 2 bases from V and 11 bases from J, leaving 13 bases between. CDR1 and CDR2 from the germline V gene are MDHEN and SYDVKM. CDR3 loop: CASSLGGIRTPLHF. In nucleotides, the CDR3 is TGTGCCAGCAGTTTAGGGGGGATAAGGACACCCCTCCACTTT.

The CDR3 nucleotides read TGTGCCTGGGGACAGGGTTATGGCAATCAGCCCCAGCATTTT. Translating it yields CAWGQGYGNQPQHF. The J gene is TRBJ1-5, the V gene TRBV30; 8 bases agree with TRBD1. Germline values: CDR1 GTSNPN, CDR2 SVGIG (reference sequence). With V trimmed by 5 bases and J by 2 bases, 5 bases remained unmatched. The CDR3 is 14 amino acids. Complete variable domain (other parts from reference TRBV30 and TRBJ1-5): SQTIHQWPATLVQPVGSPLSLECTVEGTSNPNLYWYRQAAGRGLQLLFYSVGIGQISSEVPQNLSASRPQDRQFILSSKKLLLSDSGFYLCAWGQGYGNQPQHFGDGTRLSIL.

The chain recombines TRBV2 with TRBJ2-1, with 8 positions matching TRBD1. The germline CDR1 and CDR2 sequences are SNHLY and FYNNEI. Losses at the gene ends were 6 bases for V and 8 bases for J; bases not matched to a gene: 12. The CDR3 length is 15 residues. CDR3 coding DNA: TGTGCCAGCAGGTTGGGACAGGCTGTCCGGGATGAGCAGTTCTTC. Protein sequence: CASRLGQAVRDEQFF.

The chain recombines TRBV27 with TRBJ2-7, with TRBD1 matching over 9 bases. The germline V gene encodes CDR1 MNHEY and CDR2 SMNVEV (reference sequence). Losses at the gene ends were 7 bases for V and 2 bases for J; bases not matched to a gene: 12. The CDR3 sequence is 16 residues long. CDR3 in DNA: TGTGCCAGCAAATGGAACAGGGGGCGCAGGGCCTACGAGCAGTACTTC. This translates into CASKWNRGRRAYEQYF.

The chain joins TRBV11-1 to TRBJ1-2; D ambiguous. Germline lookup yields CDR1 SGHAT and CDR2 FQDESV (reference sequence). This CDR3 spans 13 amino acids. Trimming stripped 6 bases from V and 2 bases from J, with 10 bases between. The CDR3 region is CASSTGGNYGYTF. CDR3 nucleotides: TGTGCCAGCAGTACTGGAGGGAACTATGGCTACACCTTC.

The V gene is TRBV11-2, the J gene TRBJ1-3; D possibly corresponds to TRBD1 (5 bases). CDR1 and CDR2 from the germline V gene are SGHAT and FQNNGV. The CDR3 has 16 amino acids. Trimming stripped 5 bases from V and 0 bases from J, with 14 bases between. The CDR3 is CASSPPRAHSGNTIYF. In DNA, the CDR3 is TGTGCCAGCAGCCCCCCCAGGGCACACTCTGGAAACACCATATATTTT.

The chain combines TRBV19 with TRBJ2-3; possible D gene TRBD2, 5 bases. Germline loops: CDR1 LNHDA, CDR2 SQIVND (reference sequence). This CDR3 has 13 residues. The CDR3 reads CGVGGSPTDTQYF. In DNA, the CDR3 is TGTGGCGTGGGCGGGTCTCCCACAGATACGCAGTATTTT.

The chain is built from TRBV5-5 and TRBJ2-7; D perhaps matches TRBD1 (5 bases). Germline-derived CDR1 and CDR2 are SGHKS and YYEKEE (reference sequence). Between the trimmed V and J ends, which lost 5 bases and 2 bases, there was a span of 11 bases. The CDR3 has 13 residues. The CDR3 DNA reads as TGTGCCAGCAGTTTTCAGGGAACCTACGAGCAGTACTTC. The encoded protein is CASSFQGTYEQYF.

The gene calls are TRBV5-1 and TRBJ2-5; no clear D gene. Germline V gene sequence: CDR1 SGHRS, CDR2 YFSETQ. V was clipped by 2 bases and J by 2 bases, with 4 bases between them. The CDR3 sequence is 12 residues long. Written as DNA, the CDR3 is TGCGCCAGCAGCTTTATTCAAGAGACCCAGTACTTC. Translating it yields CASSFIQETQYF.

This rearrangement joins TRBV23-1 to TRBJ2-7; TRBD1 aligns across 8 bases. TRBV23-1 has ORF status, its function being uncertain. The V segment lost 0 bases and the J segment 6 bases; nucleotides outside the gene matches: 16. This CDR3 is 18 amino acids long. The CDR3 protein is CASSQSIARTGPLGEQYF. For the CDR3, the DNA is TGCGCCAGCAGTCAATCGATCGCCCGGACAGGGCCCCTTGGCGAGCAGTACTTC.

This clone occurred a few times. This chain links TRBV2 with TRBJ2-2; 11 bases match TRBD2. This CDR3 comprises 17 residues. The germline V gene encodes CDR1 SNHLY and CDR2 FYNNEI. V gave up 4 bases and J gave up 3 bases; unmatched junction bases: 7. CDR3 protein: CASSVLAGGPDTGELFF. The CDR3 DNA follows: TGTGCCAGCAGTGTATTAGCGGGGGGGCCGGACACCGGGGAGCTGTTTTTT. Drawing the rest from reference TRBV2 and TRBJ2-2, the complete variable domain is EPEVTQTPSHQVTQMGQEVILRCVPISNHLYFYWYRQILGQKVEFLVSFYNNEISEKSEIFDDQFSVERPDGSNFTLKIRSTKLEDSAMYFCASSVLAGGPDTGELFFGEGSRLTVL.

The chain joins TRBV19 to TRBJ1-5; D remains unclear. CDR3 length: 14 amino acids. Per germline, CDR1 LNHDA and CDR2 SQIVND (reference sequence). V lost 3 bases, J lost 1 base, and 7 bases lay in between. The DNA of the CDR3 is TGTGCCAGTAGTATCGCGTACAGCAATCAGCCCCAGCATTTT. Translating gives CASSIAYSNQPQHF.

The chain is built from TRBV6-2 or TRBV6-3 and TRBJ1-2, with 9 bases that match TRBD1. The V and J ends lost 6 bases and 1 base, in that order; junction bases with no gene match: 9. Looked up from germline, CDR1 is MNHEY and CDR2 is SVGEGT. This CDR3 region has 16 residues. DNA of the CDR3: TGTGCCAGCAGCGCCCCTCCGGGACAGGGTAACTATGGCTACACCTTC. As protein: CASSAPPGQGNYGYTF.

This chain connects TRBV28 to TRBJ2-1; 9 bases match TRBD2. The CDR3 extends over 14 amino acids. Unmatched junction bases numbered 8, after V lost 6 bases and J lost 8 bases. CDR1 and CDR2 from the germline V gene are MDHEN and SYDVKM. The CDR3 DNA follows: TGTGCCAGCAGCCCCGGGACTAGCAGCCATGAGCAGTTCTTC. This encodes CASSPGTSSHEQFF. Full variable domain (outside the CDR3, taken from reference TRBV28 and TRBJ2-1): DVKVTQSSRYLVKRTGEKVFLECVQDMDHENMFWYRQDPGLGLRLIYFSYDVKMKEKGDIPEGYSVSREKKERFSLILESASTNQTSMYLCASSPGTSSHEQFFGPGTRLTVL.

V and J are TRBV7-8 and TRBJ2-3, with 11 bases matching TRBD2. CDR1 SGHVS and CDR2 FQNEAQ come from the germline V gene. The CDR3 length is 14 residues. The V segment lost 8 bases and the J segment 5 bases; nucleotides outside the gene matches: 6. The CDR3 reads CASGPGLAGDTQYF. DNA of the CDR3: TGTGCCAGCGGCCCTGGACTAGCGGGAGATACGCAGTATTTT.

Comment on this clone: In the same sample, other DNA sequences code for this CDR3. V usage is TRBV18 and J usage is TRBJ1-6; 9 nucleotides align to TRBD1. V was pared by 3 bases and J by 7 bases, with 1 base of the junction left unmatched. Germline-derived CDR1 and CDR2 are KGHSH and LQKENI. CDR3 length: 14 residues. CDR3 loop: CASSPGQGNSPLHF. The CDR3 DNA follows: TGTGCCAGCTCACCGGGACAGGGAAATTCACCCCTCCACTTT.